This record covers a single T cell receptor beta chain. It lacks a known antigen. Base quality data are lacking; no much larger clone is found one base away. The data are from a study of shared clonotypes between healthy human individuals (dated by TCRdb to the early 2020s). The study in broad terms: Two women and a few men aged 18 to 49 years were included in the cohort. Leukapheresis yielded between about 0.85 and 9 billion PBMCs per donor. To estimate repertoire size and how much clonotype sharing occurs between individuals, the study deeply sequenced the blood TCR repertoires of roughly 5 healthy adults. Libraries were prepared and TCR repertoires were sequenced by different laboratories using diverse techniques, in order to increase sequencing depth and limit assay-specific biases. For each donor, three plates each were used for CD4 naive and CD4 memory, two plates were used for CD8 naive, and one plate was used for CD8 memory.

Donors were healthy HIV-negative adults with no recently reported acute infections or vaccinations. All donors were Caucasian adults living in Nashville, Tennessee, USA. CD4+ T cells were enriched by magnetic negative selection; naive cells were then positively selected on CD45RA, and the negative fraction formed the memory subset. Blood was obtained by leukapheresis, after which PBMCs were separated by Ficoll-Histopaque density gradient centrifugation and cryopreserved in liquid nitrogen vapor phase. Analytical flow cytometry was used to check the purity and quantity of every magnetically sorted T cell population. Genomic DNA was isolated from every sorted fraction and measured by UV absorbance on a Nanodrop 2000c. The paper's findings and limits, for the study overall: Pairwise subsampling indicated that sequencing depth was expected to affect the degree of clonotype sharing among donors. Even with the large sequencing depth, rarefaction of the sorted-subset datasets indicated that sequencing was incomplete. Compared with non-shared clonotypes, clonotypes shared by all four sorted-subset donors had higher generation probabilities. Because the study included a small number of donors, the genetic and exposure-history diversity represented was limited. Larger estimated clonotype richness was generally found for naive subsets than for memory subsets. Approximately 5% of naive CD4, 3.5% of naive CD8, roughly 2.4% of memory CD4, and about 0.4% of memory CD8 clonotypes were shared across four donors. Sampling was restricted to blood, and TCR repertoires in tissue are likely to differ from TCR repertoires in blood.

TCR CDR3 regions were amplified from genomic DNA by multiplex PCR using the deep immunoSEQ assay. Extracted genomic DNA from each cell subset was distributed evenly across all wells of several immunoSEQ 96-well plates, and each plate was treated as a replicate. Each replicate PCR for sorted subsets received about 0.2 ug genomic DNA, equal to about 30,000 T cell genomes. The purified libraries were quantified using a Qubit 3.0 fluorometer, sized with a Bioanalyzer 2100, and then quantified again using the KAPA Library Quantification kit. Every immunoSEQ 96-well plate was sequenced on a separate single-read 150-cycle Illumina NextSeq 550 flow cell. In the source study's methods: The immunoSEQ output contained only junctional sequences without quality scores, so filtering could not match that applied to full-length reads. To assign V/J genes and CDR3, sequences were annotated against IMGT germline references using PyIR, a Python wrapper for IgBLAST v1.9. Reads were filtered out if the reads had weak V/J assignments (E-value above 1e-6), no CDR3, stop codons, out-of-frame junctions, or ambiguous translated residues. V3J clonotypes were defined as sequences sharing the same inferred V gene, J gene, and CDR3 amino acid sequence. Percentage overlap between repertoires was calculated by dividing the number of shared unique clonotypes by the size of the smaller repertoire. Three approaches were used to assess repertoire richness: RTK rarefaction, the Chao1 estimator, and Recon v2.1 estimates of unobserved clonotypes. For all TCRbeta clonotypes obtained by the gDNA method from a few donors, generation probabilities were computed with OLGA. Here the immuneACCESS table is served through TCRdb, limited to in-frame sequences with V and J called. Missing clones are a known gap in these copies; in checked studies unresolved V genes cover under half, and the rest lacks a known reason. The V and J calls and clone size are taken from that table; D and trimming were inferred from the DNA. Here the sample has around 2.3 million clones; approximately 96% occur a single time. The ten largest clones add up to roughly 0.13% of the sample.

The sample consisted of naive CD4+ T cells sorted from blood. According to the study, the label for this sample's cell subset or site signals: CD45RA+ positively selected. The source is a young man in good health.

The CDR3 reads CAWSVKGGKNIQYF. The nucleotide sequence reads TGTGCCTGGAGTGTTAAGGGTGGCAAAAACATTCAGTACTTC. The chain was built from TRBV30 and TRBJ2-4; the D gene lacks a confident call. The germline V gene (reference sequence) provides CDR1 GTSNPN and CDR2 SVGIG. The CDR3 runs 14 amino acids, cysteine and phenylalanine included. Only CDR3 DNA remains: 42 bases, in frame from the first base. V is shortened by 0 bases, J by 3 bases, and the region joining them spans 9 bases.